Each of the 10 T cell receptor beta chains below was sequenced from the same sample in a study of shared clonotypes between healthy human individuals. TCRdb keeps only in-frame clones here, not all; method: immunoSEQ multiplex PCR. The table includes some 1,600,000 clones, approximately 98% detected once. The sample consisted of naive CD4+ T cells sorted from blood. The subset: CD45RA+ positively selected. All receptors come from a man aged 30 to 39 in good health.

Remarks on this clone: Other DNA sequences of this sample code for an identical CDR3. The chain joins TRBV18 to TRBJ2-3, with D unresolved. The V gene's germline CDR1 is KGHSH and CDR2 LQKENI. Trimming removed 5 bases from V and 2 bases from J, with 2 bases in between. This CDR3 contains 11 residues. DNA of the CDR3: TGTGCCAGCTCAGTCACAGATACGCAGTATTTT. It yields the protein CASSVTDTQYF.

This clone was counted between two and nine times. Other DNA sequences in this sample translate to the same CDR3. CDR3 amino acids: CASSPPSTDTQYF. The CDR3 DNA sequence: TGTGCCAGCTCACCACCTTCCACAGATACGCAGTATTTT. The chain has TRBV18 and TRBJ2-3; no reliable D call. CDR1 and CDR2 from the germline V gene are KGHSH and LQKENI. V lost 0 bases, J lost 2 bases, and 3 bases lay in between. The CDR3 loop spans 13 amino acids.

Written as DNA, the CDR3 is TGTGCCAGCAGTACCCGGGACAGAAAAACCTACGAGCAGTACTTC. This sequence encodes CASSTRDRKTYEQYF. This sequence joins TRBV6-6 and TRBJ2-7; 7 nucleotides align to TRBD1. Germline V gene data show CDR1 as MNHNY and CDR2 as SVGAGI (reference sequence). The CDR3 has 15 residues. Trimming cost V 5 bases and J 2 bases; bases outside gene matches: 9.

The rearrangement joins TRBV5-1 to TRBJ2-1, with 10 bases fitting TRBD2. From germline, CDR1 is SGHRS and CDR2 YFSETQ. The junction had 1 base not matched to a gene; V was cut back by 4 bases and J by 0 bases. The CDR3 is 15 residues long. CDR3 protein: CASSASGSSYNEQFF. CDR3 nucleotides: TGCGCCAGCAGCGCTAGCGGGAGCTCCTACAATGAGCAGTTCTTC.

The chain recombines TRBV7-6 with TRBJ1-1; tentative D call: TRBD1 (5 bases). V dropped 1 base and J dropped 4 bases, with 13 bases sitting between them. CDR3 length: 15 amino acids. Per the germline V gene, CDR1 is SGHVS and CDR2 is FNYEAQ. The CDR3 reads CASSLGVARGTEAFF. The CDR3 DNA follows: TGTGCCAGCAGCTTAGGAGTGGCGAGGGGCACTGAAGCTTTCTTT.

The V and J genes are TRBV28 and TRBJ2-1; 7 bases fit TRBD2. This CDR3 is built from 15 residues. CDR1 and CDR2 (germline): MDHEN, SYDVKM. The V and J ends lost 6 bases and 4 bases, in that order; junction bases with no gene match: 9. Here the CDR3 DNA reads TGTGCCAGCAGCTGGGATAGCGGGCCATACAATGAGCAGTTCTTC. Translating gives CASSWDSGPYNEQFF.

The chain carries TRBV28 and TRBJ1-4; D gene uncertain. The germline V gene has CDR1 MDHEN and CDR2 SYDVKM. V was shortened by 2 bases and J by 8 bases, with 15 bases between the two germline ends. The CDR3 consists of 15 residues. The CDR3 sequence: CASSLDLGSGEKLFF. The CDR3 nucleotides are TGTGCCAGCAGTTTAGATCTTGGATCCGGGGAAAAACTGTTTTTT.

Worth noting for this clone: Other DNA sequences within the sample encode an identical CDR3. The chain couples TRBV18 to TRBJ1-3; no clear D gene. The CDR3 contains 15 residues. Germline V lookup: CDR1 KGHSH, CDR2 LQKENI. V shed 3 bases and J shed 0 bases, with 9 bases lying between them. Written as DNA, the CDR3 is TGTGCCAGCTCACCCCCAGGCAACTCTGGAAACACCATATATTTT. It encodes CASSPPGNSGNTIYF.

The J gene is TRBJ2-2, the V gene TRBV18; no firm D call. CDR1 is KGHSH, CDR2 LQKENI, per germline. V was clipped by 6 bases and J by 5 bases, with 19 bases between them. This CDR3 comprises 16 residues. CDR3 loop: CASSPRRSVETGELFF. CDR3 nucleotides: TGTGCCAGCTCCCCCCGTAGGAGTGTTGAGACCGGGGAGCTGTTTTTT.

In DNA form, the CDR3 reads TGTGCCAGCTCATTCGGGGGGGCCAAAGAGACCCAGTACTTC. Translating gives CASSFGGAKETQYF. The J gene is TRBJ2-5, the V gene TRBV18, with 8 bases lining up with TRBD2. Germline loops: CDR1 KGHSH, CDR2 LQKENI. Trimming at V came to 5 bases and at J to 3 bases, leaving 5 bases not matched to a gene. CDR3 length equals 14 residues. The whole variable domain, filled in from reference TRBV18 and TRBJ2-5, reads NAGVMQNPRHLVRRRGQEARLRCSPMKGHSHVYWYRQLPEEGLKFMVYLQKENIIDESGMPKERFSAEFPKEGPSILRIQQVVRGDSAAYFCASSFGGAKETQYFGPGTRLLVL.